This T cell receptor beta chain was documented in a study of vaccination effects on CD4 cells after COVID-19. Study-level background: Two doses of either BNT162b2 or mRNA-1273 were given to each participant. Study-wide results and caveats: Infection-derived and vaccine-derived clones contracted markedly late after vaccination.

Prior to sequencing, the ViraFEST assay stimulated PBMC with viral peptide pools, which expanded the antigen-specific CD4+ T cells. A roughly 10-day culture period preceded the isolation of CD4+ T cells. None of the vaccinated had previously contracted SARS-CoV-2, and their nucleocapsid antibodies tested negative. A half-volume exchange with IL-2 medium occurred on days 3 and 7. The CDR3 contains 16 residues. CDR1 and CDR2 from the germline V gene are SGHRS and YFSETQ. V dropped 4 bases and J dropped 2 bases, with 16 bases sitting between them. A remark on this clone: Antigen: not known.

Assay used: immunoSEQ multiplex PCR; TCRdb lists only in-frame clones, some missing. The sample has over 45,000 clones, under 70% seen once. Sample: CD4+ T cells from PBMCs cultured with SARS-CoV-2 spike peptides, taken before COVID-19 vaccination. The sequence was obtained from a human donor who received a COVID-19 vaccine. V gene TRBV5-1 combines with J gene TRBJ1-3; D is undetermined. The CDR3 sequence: CASSPSAQTAGNTIYF. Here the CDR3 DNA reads TGCGCCAGCAGCCCGTCGGCGCAAACGGCTGGAAACACCATATATTTT.